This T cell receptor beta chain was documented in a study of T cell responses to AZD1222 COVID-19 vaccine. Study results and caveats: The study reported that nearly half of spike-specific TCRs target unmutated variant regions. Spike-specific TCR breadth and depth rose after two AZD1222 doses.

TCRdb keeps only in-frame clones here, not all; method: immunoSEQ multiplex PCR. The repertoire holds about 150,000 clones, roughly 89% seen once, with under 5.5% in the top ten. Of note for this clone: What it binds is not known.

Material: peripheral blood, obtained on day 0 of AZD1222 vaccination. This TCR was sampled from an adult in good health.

CDR3 sequence (DNA): TGTGCCAGCAGTGCTCAGCCGAACACTGAAGCTTTCTTT. The encoded protein is CASSAQPNTEAFF. The chain combines TRBV28 with TRBJ1-1; D remains unclear. V shed 5 bases and J shed 1 base, with 8 bases lying between them. Germline values: CDR1 MDHEN, CDR2 SYDVKM. This CDR3 has 13 residues.